Presented here are 13 T cell receptor beta chains from one specimen sequenced in a study of blood T cell repertoires in COVID-19. Profiled with immunoSEQ multiplex PCR; TCRdb holds only in-frame clones, not every one. The sample carries around 170,000 clones, around 83% recorded once. The sequencing sample was made of peripheral blood. Every receptor here comes from a man in his fifties or sixties with active or convalescent COVID-19.

The chain couples TRBV15 to TRBJ2-5, with 7 bases lining up with TRBD2. The CDR3 extends over 14 amino acids. Germline V gives CDR1 LNHNV, CDR2 YYDKDF (reference sequence). With V trimmed by 1 base and J by 5 bases, 4 bases remained unmatched. CDR3 coding DNA: TGTGCCACCAGCAGAGTGGGAGGGGCGGAGACCCAGTACTTC. As protein: CATSRVGGAETQYF.

The chain has TRBV28 and TRBJ1-1; no reliable D call. This CDR3 region has 13 residues. Germline CDR1 reads MDHEN; CDR2 reads SYDVKM. V was clipped by 6 bases and J by 1 base, with 9 bases between them. CDR3 protein: CASRQNSNTEAFF. Written as DNA, the CDR3 is TGTGCCAGCAGACAGAATTCGAACACTGAAGCTTTCTTT.

The rearrangement uses TRBV3-1 (or the pseudogene TRBV3-2) and TRBJ1-6; 7 nucleotides align to TRBD1. Looked up from germline, CDR1 is LGHDT and CDR2 is YNNKEL (reference sequence). J was trimmed by 6 bases and V by 1 base; bases with no gene match: 6. This CDR3 is built from 16 residues. CDR3 sequence (DNA): TGTGCCAGCAGCCAAGTTTGGGACAGAGTTAATTCACCCCTCCACTTT. Protein product: CASSQVWDRVNSPLHF.

The chain has TRBV15 and TRBJ2-3; TRBD1 might be the D (6 bases). The CDR3 is made up of 17 amino acids. Germline CDR1 is LNHNV and CDR2 is YYDKDF (reference sequence). Trimming took 4 bases from V and 0 from J, leaving 17 bases between them. The CDR3 bases are TGTGCCACCAGCAACCATACAGGGCAAACTAGCACAGATACGCAGTATTTT. Translating it yields CATSNHTGQTSTDTQYF.

V and J are TRBV6-2 or TRBV6-3 and TRBJ2-7, with 9 positions matching TRBD1. Trimming removed 0 bases from V and 4 bases from J; junction bases left unmatched: 4. Germline V lookup: CDR1 MNHEY, CDR2 SVGEGT. The CDR3 runs 15 residues. The CDR3 sequence: CASSYSRDREYEQYF. CDR3 DNA: TGTGCCAGCAGTTACTCCCGGGACAGGGAGTACGAGCAGTACTTC.

This clone showed up just once. Other DNA variants within this sample encode the same CDR3. The V call is TRBV5-1, the J call TRBJ2-5; D gene unclear. This CDR3 has 13 residues. V lost 0 bases and J lost 4, with 7 bases in between. Germline V CDR1 and CDR2: SGHRS, YFSETQ. This chain's CDR3 is CASSLAPLETQYF. Written as DNA, the CDR3 is TGCGCCAGCAGCTTGGCCCCACTAGAGACCCAGTACTTC.

This chain joins TRBV5-8 and TRBJ2-3; 11 nucleotides agree with TRBD2. This CDR3 contains 17 residues. With V trimmed by 4 bases and J by 4 bases, 11 bases remained unmatched. The germline V gene has CDR1 SGHTS and CDR2 YDEGEE. DNA of the CDR3: TGTGCCAGCAGCCTCGGAACGACACTAGCGGGAGCAGATACGCAGTATTTT. This gives the protein CASSLGTTLAGADTQYF.

The chain has TRBV11-3 and TRBJ2-3; D perhaps matches TRBD1 (5 bases). Trimming left V 5 bases short and J 0 bases short, with 12 bases between. In germline, CDR1 is SGHNT, CDR2 YENEEA. CDR3 length equals 15 residues. The CDR3 region is CASSPRQGSTDTQYF. The CDR3 coding sequence is TGTGCCAGCAGCCCCCGCCAGGGCAGCACAGATACGCAGTATTTT.

This chain links TRBV19 with TRBJ2-1; no clear D. V was cut by 2 bases and J by 5 bases, with 7 bases left in between. The CDR3 spans 13 residues. Germline V gene data show CDR1 as LNHDA and CDR2 as SQIVND (reference sequence). The CDR3: CASSISNNNEQFF. As DNA, the CDR3 is TGTGCCAGTAGTATATCCAACAACAATGAGCAGTTCTTC.

As DNA, the CDR3 is TGTGCCAGCAGATTAACTACTTCTGAGCAGTTCTTC. The encoded protein is CASRLTTSEQFF. The rearrangement joins TRBV12-3 or TRBV12-4 to TRBJ2-1, with D hard to call. The V and J ends lost 6 bases and 9 bases respectively, with 12 bases between them. This CDR3 spans 12 amino acids.

The chain joins TRBV6-1 to TRBJ1-3; D ambiguous. The CDR3 loop spans 16 amino acids. Trimming removed 3 bases from V and 0 bases from J, with 12 bases in between. Germline-derived CDR1 and CDR2 are MNHNS and SASEGT. The CDR3 DNA follows: TGTGCCAGCAGTGAGGGCAAACCTTTCTCTGGAAACACCATATATTTT. It specifies CASSEGKPFSGNTIYF.

The chain carries TRBV7-3 and TRBJ2-7, with 8 bases matching TRBD1. The CDR3 has 14 amino acids. V dropped 3 bases and J dropped 0; count of bases not matched to a gene: 1. The V gene's germline CDR1 is SGHTA and CDR2 FQGTGA. CDR3 sequence (DNA): TGTGCCAGCAGCTTTACAGGGGGCTCCTACGAGCAGTACTTC. It yields the protein CASSFTGGSYEQYF.

V and J are TRBV3-1 (or the pseudogene TRBV3-2) and TRBJ1-2, with unresolved D. Trimming left V 4 bases short and J 6 bases short, with 18 bases between. Germline assignment: CDR1 LGHDT and CDR2 YNNKEL (reference sequence). The CDR3 runs to 15 residues. Written as DNA, the CDR3 is TGTGCCAGCAGCCTCCTCAGCGGAGGGCTGGATGGCTACACCTTC. Translation gives CASSLLSGGLDGYTF.